Listed below are T cell receptor beta chains from one sample, sequenced in a study of shared clonotypes between healthy human individuals. The repertoire was sequenced with immunoSEQ multiplex PCR; TCRdb's copy has only in-frame clones and lacks some. The sample shows approximately 2,200,000 clones, just over 90% of them seen only once. The specimen was naive CD8+ T cells from PBMCs. The receptors were gathered from a man aged 18 to 29 in good health. Some clones in this sample may be carry-over from other donors' samples. Each CDR3 is given with its conserved first and last residue.

>TRBV7-8|TRBJ2-3
CASRDGRITDTQYF
>TRBV5-6|TRBJ1-2
CASSLRPAGERGYTF
>TRBV7-2|TRBJ2-3
CVQRGDTQYF
>TRBV27|TRBJ1-1
CASSLLAGGSNTEAFF
>TRBV27|TRBJ1-5
CASRERGTDNQPQHF
>TRBV27|TRBJ2-1
CASRTRDRGLSEQFF
>TRBV2|TRBJ2-7
CASSASRLSYEQYF
>TRBV5-1|TRBJ2-3
CASTDRVGSTDTQYF
>TRBV27|TRBJ1-4
CASSPVQGGGEKLFF
>TRBV19|TRBJ1-5
CASSIDRKTPEVGQPQHF
>TRBV29-1|TRBJ1-2
CSVEWGTTGVLDYGYTF
>TRBV28|TRBJ2-7
CASSLETGGLLSYEQYF
>TRBV25-1|TRBJ2-5
CASSERRTGETQYF
>TRBV19|TRBJ2-7
CASSFGTGGWEQYF
>TRBV29-1|TRBJ2-5
CSVAVGGMSIWQETQYF
>TRBV6-1|TRBJ2-7
CASRRLAGVFHEQYF
>TRBV7-9|TRBJ1-5
CASSPGTGDLSNQPQHF
>TRBV6-5|-
CASSGDQSYEQYF
>TRBV6-5|TRBJ1-5
CASSPGNSNQPQHF
>TRBV19|TRBJ2-7
CASSPVEQYF